This paragraph reports one T cell receptor (beta chain). The germline V gene has CDR1 SNHLY and CDR2 FYNNEI. This CDR3 region has 15 residues. The ends were cut back, 4 bases at V and 3 bases at J, with 13 bases in the middle. The sample belongs to a study of blood T cell repertoires in COVID-19. The repertoire was sequenced with immunoSEQ multiplex PCR; TCRdb's copy has only in-frame clones and lacks some. Found here are about 310,000 clones, around nine tenths of them singletons; the top ten hold 1%. Sequencing was performed on peripheral blood. The V and J genes are TRBV2 and TRBJ1-5; D call uncertain. The receptor's source is a man aged 45 to 65 with active or convalescent COVID-19. The CDR3 region is CASSARERLNQPQHF. The CDR3 DNA follows: TGTGCCAGCAGTGCTAGGGAGCGTCTCAATCAGCCCCAGCATTTT.